This T cell receptor (beta chain) was sequenced in a study of control samples from healthy donors and cancer patients. CDR3 length: 16 amino acids. Germline CDR1 and CDR2: SGHDT and YYEEEE. Germline trimming cut 0 bases from V and 3 bases from J; bases unmatched to any gene: 5. Assay: immunoSEQ multiplex PCR; the TCRdb copy retains only in-frame clones and omits some. This sample yields about 85,000 clones, of which 85% to 90% are seen a single time; 4.5% to 7% belongs to the top ten. Sequencing was performed on blood. The rearrangement joins TRBV5-6 to TRBJ2-1; 8 bases map to TRBD2. This TCR derives from a man aged 50 or older in good health. The CDR3: CASSLAAGGLYNEQFF. CDR3 bases: TGTGCCAGCAGCTTGGCCGCGGGGGGTCTCTACAATGAGCAGTTCTTC.